This T cell receptor beta chain stems from a study of cytomegalovirus exposure and HLA in healthy donors (dated by TCRdb to about 2017). Turning to the overall study: According to an earlier analysis of a few hundred of the donors, about 170 million T cells yielded 90 million to 140 million unique TCR beta sequences and less than 300 Gb of sequence data. Donor age, sex, ethnicity and CMV serostatus were compiled alongside the repertoire data. All discovery cohort repertoires had been generated on a single sequencing platform. Across 300 to 400 genotyped donors of the cohort, an average of approximately 220,000 unique TCR beta nucleotide sequences per donor were sequenced, and approximately 17% of those sequences were non-productive. In an earlier analysis of 587 of the donors, high-throughput TCR beta sequencing was used to judge whether each TCR beta V gene segment behaved as functional or pseudogenic. Rather than drawing on any new phenotypic data, the later analysis identified candidate immune exposures from TCR beta sequences and the way those sequences occurred across donors. In addition to the first cohort of 666 subjects, a separate validation cohort of 120 different subjects was used. Of the 300 to 500 genotyped donors, 70% to 90% were placed in the genetic ancestry cluster associated with self-reported Caucasian donors. The study used immunosequencing to profile the T cell repertoires of approximately 690 subjects and linked those repertoires to cytomegalovirus serostatus. HLA typing included class I and class II loci at four-digit resolution. The study combined high-throughput TCR immunosequencing, statistical association of individual TCRs with disease status, and machine learning to predict cytomegalovirus infection status. To study patterns of TCR occurrence, a later analysis re-analyzed previously published TCR beta repertoires from 666 donors and added high-resolution HLA genotyping. Typing coverage differed by locus: A, B, C, DRB1 and DQB1 were typed in roughly 629-630 donors, DQA1 in 522, DPA1 in 600 to 610, and DPB1 in just under 490. The study aimed to test whether signatures of past pathogen exposure could be identified by cataloging public T cell receptors. In a later genetic analysis, genome-wide SNP genotypes for about 65% of the roughly 670 donors were used, and that subset was treated as a discovery cohort. About 280 gigabases of sequencing data and roughly 81 million unique TCR sequences made up an early release that covered 640 HLA-typed donors. Because of strong linkage in the cohort, 4 to 6 DR-DQ haplotypes were treated as single units for association and clustering. The full study reports these points: A further reported finding was that TCR beta sequences accurately predicted the HLA-A and HLA-B alleles for most subjects in the first cohort. A later analysis found that HLA-associated TCR beta chains were more clonally expanded and had lower generation probabilities than equally common non-associated chains. Linkage disequilibrium might explain the correlated functional status among segregating V segments, but an unknown experimental factor could not be excluded. A later analysis found that TCR association rates varied across HLA loci, with DRB1 alleles showing the most associated TCRs and HLA-C alleles the fewest. In the study, approximately 160 TCR beta chains were listed as associated with cytomegalovirus. The only immune exposure information available for the cohort was CMV serostatus. The cohort was sequenced for TCR beta chains only, and without alpha or paired-chain data the features that could be detected were limited. Because counts were too low, 15 or so rarely observed V segments, including chromosome 9 orphons, were excluded from the earlier analysis of about 500 of the donors. Some IMGT-functional V segments, including TRBV6-2 and TRBV6-3, could not be told apart with the 87-base-pair reads, so those segments were excluded. The presence/absence analyses assumed that sequencing depth was roughly uniform across donors, and that assumption may not be true. In a later genetic analysis, fewer N-insertions in productive TCRs were reported among donors in an Asian-associated ancestry cluster than the roughly 640-donor mean. A later analysis associated approximately 17,000 TCR beta sequences with specific HLA alleles at a false discovery rate of 0.05. An association between a missense DCLRE1C variant and V-gene and J-gene trimming of TCR beta chains was found in a later genetic analysis and replicated in an independent cohort. A cluster of highly shared sequence variants was judged likely to represent a technical artifact of the sequencing pipeline. In an earlier analysis of 587 of the donors, most TCR beta V segments were observed in productive rearrangements about 87% or about 30% of the time, broadly matching IMGT annotations. In both the original and validation cohorts, the classifier was reported to diagnose cytomegalovirus status with high specificity and sensitivity. Because HLA typing was missing for some donors at each locus, association tests included only the typed subset. A later analysis reported that several top co-occurrence clusters appeared linked to parvovirus B19, influenza, CMV and Epstein-Barr virus. A few of the identified cytomegalovirus-associated TCR beta chains were confirmed in vitro to be specific for cytomegalovirus antigens. When HLA alleles, especially DR and DQ, strongly co-occurred, attributing TCR associations to individual alleles was difficult. According to the authors, the approach could potentially be generalized to other disease states and immunological phenotypes. In a later analysis, most CMV-associated TCR beta chains were found to appear HLA-restricted, with HLA associations seemingly driven largely by CMV exposure. Most TCR sequences were seen in very few donors, while some public TCRs were found in many individuals.

The library was built by means of the immunoSEQ multiplex PCR assay. For the multiplex PCR, a mixture combining 60 forward primers for TCR Vbeta segments and 13 reverse primers for TCR Jbeta segments was used. Amplification of the CDR3 region of rearranged TCR beta genes was performed with a multiplex PCR assay on genomic DNA. Amplified TCR beta libraries were sequenced as 87-base-pair reads on the Illumina HiSeq System. Regarding the original processing steps: Across the 670 or so repertoires, a later analysis counted 78 million or so unique TCR beta chains, 8.5 million to 12 million of which were shared by at least two donors. Raw reads were error-corrected and collapsed into unique sequences by a nearest-neighbor algorithm in which closely related sequences were merged to remove PCR and sequencing errors. CDR3 sequences were aligned to IMGT reference sequences to assign V, D and J gene segments. For a sequence to be retained, a match of at least six nucleotides was required to both a V gene segment and a J gene segment. A rearrangement was called productive if the CDR3 had no stop codons and remained in frame with V and J, and every other rearrangement was called non-productive. Following IMGT convention, CDR3 was defined as the stretch from the second conserved V-encoded cysteine to the conserved J-encoded phenylalanine. In an earlier analysis of more than 550 of the donors, sequences lacking an unambiguous match to a single V gene segment were excluded. An earlier analysis of 587 of the donors called V segments functional above 56.7% productive rearrangements and segregating when the between-donor standard deviation exceeded 5%. A statistical classification framework was built for diagnosing cytomegalovirus status from the catalog of TCR beta chain sequences. A later analysis assigned V and J genes by comparing TCR nucleotide sequences with IMGT/GENE-DB human TR gene sequences. A later analysis assigned CDR3 sequences and most-parsimonious VDJ recombination scenarios with the TCRdist pipeline. In a later analysis, each TCR beta chain was defined by its CDR3 amino acid sequence together with its V-gene family, and reads lacking a unique V-gene family were excluded. As a way to deal with suspected cross-contamination and a sequencing artifact, a later analysis dropped 450 to 600 nucleotide sequences that were highly shared and had low generation probability. In a later analysis, a clonal expansion index for each public chain was calculated from normalized within-repertoire ranks of inferred template counts. In a later analysis, generation probabilities were computed with a VDJ recombination model fitted to out-of-frame rearrangements, and the resulting probabilities were checked against IGoR. In a later analysis, TCR-TCR, TCR-HLA and TCR-CMV co-occurrence was scored with hypergeometric tests, and a repertoire-size bias correction was applied to TCR pairs. In a later analysis, false discovery rates were estimated by permuting HLA or CMV assignments 20 times. In a later analysis, co-occurring TCRs were grouped using DBSCAN, with TCRdist sequence similarity added in when clustering inside HLA-allele-positive subsets. Repertoires with fewer than 30,000 or more than 120,000 public chains were left out of co-occurrence clustering, as were about 5 repertoires with anomalous nucleotide sharing. Entries here come from immuneACCESS through TCRdb and include only in-frame sequences with V and J called. Some clones fail to appear in such tables; in the studies checked, an unresolved V gene covers under half of the shortfall, and the cause of the remainder is unknown. That table furnishes V, J and clone size, whereas the DNA furnished D and trimming. Here the sample has about 120,000 clones; roughly 10% occur a single time. The top ten constitute about 4.6% of the sample.

A remark on this clone: Its antigen specificity is not known. Base qualities are not provided; no much larger clone lies one nucleotide away.

In total, about 650 healthy bone marrow donors made up the cohort. Cohort members were all nominally healthy when sampled, although unrecorded immune exposures were likely present. The donor was CMV seropositive and belonged to the group of more than 250 seropositive cohort members. Every donor gave a peripheral blood sample, and the peripheral blood mononuclear cells from that sample were used for TCR beta sequencing. The Qiagen DNeasy Blood Extraction Kit was used to extract genomic DNA from the blood cell samples. CDR1 and CDR2 are drawn from the germline V gene: SGHDT, YYEEEE. From V the trimming removes 2 bases and from J it removes 1 base, while the gene matches leave 3 bases of the junction unaccounted for. The CDR3 measures 15 amino acids from cysteine to phenylalanine. Solely the CDR3 DNA is kept, with 45 bases framed from the first base.

The specimen sequenced was PBMCs. The rearranged chain carries TRBV5-6 and TRBJ1-2, with TRBD1 identical over 9 junction bases. This receptor was identified in a woman between 18 and 30 years old in good health and CMV-seropositive. The CDR3 in this case is CASSFGDRDNYGYTF. The DNA reads as follows: TGTGCCAGCAGCTTTGGGGACAGGGATAACTATGGCTACACCTTC.